These 24 T cell receptor beta chains were all obtained from the same sample, sequenced in a study of shared clonotypes between healthy human individuals. Clones were read by immunoSEQ multiplex PCR, and TCRdb kept only the in-frame ones, dropping some. The sample carries fewer than 600,000 clones, roughly three quarters recorded once. The specimen was PBMCs. These receptors originate from a woman aged 40 to 50 in good health. Some clones in this sample may be carry-over from other donors' samples.

V gene TRBV27 combines with J gene TRBJ1-5; D may be TRBD1 (5 bases). Germline V gene data show CDR1 as MNHEY and CDR2 as SMNVEV (reference sequence). The CDR3 runs to 13 residues. The germline V and J ends were trimmed by 3 bases and 5 bases, with 8 bases remaining between them. CDR3 sequence (DNA): TGTGCCAGCAGTTTTGGGGGGGATCAGCCCCAGCATTTT. Amino acid sequence: CASSFGGDQPQHF.

Of note for this clone: A far larger clone is one nucleotide away, so this likely arose from a read error. V usage is TRBV7-9 and J usage is TRBJ1-2; D is undetermined. Germline CDR1 is SEHNR and CDR2 is FQNEAQ (reference sequence). The CDR3 is 14 residues long. Trimming took off 8 bases at V and 5 bases at J, with 18 bases between the two ends. CDR3 protein: CASGPDSEPYGYTF. The CDR3, as DNA: TGTGCCAGCGGGCCGGACTCAGAACCTTATGGCTACACCTTC.

V and J are TRBV28 and TRBJ2-7, with 8 bases aligning to TRBD2. This CDR3 comprises 16 residues. V lost 4 bases to trimming and J lost 2 bases; unmatched junction nucleotides: 10. Per germline, CDR1 MDHEN and CDR2 SYDVKM. The CDR3 reads CASSSLRGDPTYEQYF. The CDR3 nucleotides are TGTGCCAGCAGTTCCCTGCGGGGGGACCCCACCTACGAGCAGTACTTC.

The chain recombines TRBV29-1 with TRBJ2-3, with D uncertain. The germline V gene encodes CDR1 SQVTM and CDR2 ANQGSEA. The CDR3 contains 11 residues. With 2 bases removed from V and 6 bases from J, the gap between germline ends came to 6 bases. CDR3 sequence (DNA): TGCAGCGTTGAACGGCTTGATACGCAGTATTTT. This encodes CSVERLDTQYF.

The rearrangement joins TRBV28 to TRBJ1-5; maybe TRBD1 (5 bases). CDR3 length: 19 amino acids. Trimming took off 2 bases at V and 5 bases at J, with 25 bases between the two ends. Germline V lookup: CDR1 MDHEN, CDR2 SYDVKM. The CDR3 DNA reads as TGTGCCAGCAGTTTAAGGGCAACGGGGCGGGGAGGTATGTATCAGCCCCAGCATTTT. Its protein is CASSLRATGRGGMYQPQHF.

The chain recombines TRBV5-1 with TRBJ2-1, with D tentatively TRBD1 (7 bases). Looked up from germline, CDR1 is SGHRS and CDR2 is YFSETQ. Trimming took off 4 bases at V and 1 base at J, with 12 bases between the two ends. This CDR3 is 15 amino acids long. CDR3 nucleotides: TGCGCCAGCAGCCCCAGGGGGGCTTCCTACAATGAGCAGTTCTTC. Translated: CASSPRGASYNEQFF.

A remark on this clone: A far larger clone is off by one base, so a read error is likely. This same CDR3 is encoded by further DNA sequences in the sample. The V and J genes are TRBV13 and TRBJ2-7; 12 bases map to TRBD2. The CDR3 runs to 15 residues. Germline-derived CDR1 and CDR2 are PRHDT and FYEKMQ (reference sequence). V trimming: 9 bases; J trimming: 6 bases; junction bases outside the gene matches: 12. DNA for the CDR3: TGTGCCAGTAGCCCCCGACTAGCGGGAGAACTCGAGCAGTACTTC. Translated, it gives CASSPRLAGELEQYF.

The chain employs TRBV29-1 and TRBJ2-5; D uncertain. The CDR3 covers 11 residues. From germline, CDR1 is SQVTM and CDR2 ANQGSEA. V was pared by 4 bases and J by 4 bases, with 7 bases between. The CDR3 nucleotides are TGCAGCGTTGTAGCTGGAGAGACCCAGTACTTC. Its protein product is CSVVAGETQYF.

The chain employs TRBV7-9 and TRBJ2-3, with 7 bases that match TRBD2. This CDR3 is 17 amino acids long. CDR1 is SEHNR and CDR2 is FQNEAQ in the germline V gene (reference sequence). J gave up 2 bases and V 4 bases, and 12 bases lay outside the gene matches. The CDR3 protein is CASSSGASGWSTDTQYF. CDR3 in DNA: TGTGCCAGCAGCTCCGGGGCTAGCGGATGGTCCACAGATACGCAGTATTTT.

J is TRBJ2-7 and V is TRBV5-1, with TRBD2 matching over 15 bases. CDR1 is SGHRS, CDR2 YFSETQ, per germline. Unmatched junction bases numbered 7, after V lost 4 bases and J lost 2 bases. CDR3 length: 17 residues. The CDR3 sequence: CASSDRTSGRVPYEQYF. As DNA, the CDR3 is TGCGCCAGCAGCGACCGGACTAGCGGGAGGGTGCCCTACGAGCAGTACTTC.

A word on this clone: One base separates it from a far larger clone, so it is likely a read error. V is TRBV25-1 and J is TRBJ1-1; TRBD1 is a possible D gene (5 bases). The CDR3 is made up of 12 amino acids. Per the germline V gene, CDR1 is MGHDK and CDR2 is SYGVNS. This CDR3 is CTSRGQNTEAFF. The CDR3 nucleotides are TGTACCAGCAGAGGACAGAACACTGAAGCTTTCTTT.

Details on this clone: In the same sample, other DNA sequences code for this CDR3. CDR3 region: CASSLEGDGYTF. In DNA form, the CDR3 reads TGTGCCAGCAGCTTAGAGGGAGATGGCTACACCTTC. The chain has TRBV11-2 and TRBJ1-2; no reliable D call. V was cut by 0 bases and J by 6 bases, with 5 bases left in between. The CDR3 is 12 residues long. Germline CDR1 and CDR2: SGHAT and FQNNGV.

The rearrangement links TRBV7-3 to TRBJ2-5; D is possibly TRBD1 (6 bases). Germline V gene data show CDR1 as SGHTA and CDR2 as FQGTGA. V lost 2 bases to trimming and J lost 6 bases, with 10 bases between them. This CDR3 is built from 13 residues. DNA for the CDR3: TGTGCCAGCAGCTTATCAGGGGAGCAGACCCAGTACTTC. Its translation: CASSLSGEQTQYF.

The V gene is TRBV2, the J gene TRBJ2-2; TRBD1 might be the D (5 bases). Trimming shortened V by 6 bases and J by 8 bases, and 16 bases separated the two germline ends. Germline CDR1 is SNHLY and CDR2 is FYNNEI. There are 14 residues in the CDR3. The CDR3 sequence is CASRGLVIGGELFF. In DNA form, the CDR3 reads TGTGCCAGCAGGGGGCTTGTCATAGGTGGGGAGCTGTTTTTT. Full variable domain (missing parts from reference TRBV2 and TRBJ2-2): EPEVTQTPSHQVTQMGQEVILRCVPISNHLYFYWYRQILGQKVEFLVSFYNNEISEKSEIFDDQFSVERPDGSNFTLKIRSTKLEDSAMYFCASRGLVIGGELFFGEGSRLTVL.

This clone came up a few times. This chain joins TRBV4-3 and TRBJ2-5; no clear D. Per germline, CDR1 LGHNA and CDR2 YSLEER. Trimming stripped 0 bases from V and 3 bases from J, with 5 bases between. The CDR3 length is 13 residues. Here the CDR3 reads CASSQDRKETQYF. As DNA, the CDR3 is TGCGCCAGCAGCCAAGACCGGAAAGAGACCCAGTACTTC.

In this sample, this clone turned up a few times. The V and J genes are TRBV1 and TRBJ2-5; the listed D gene, TRBD2, was not tested against the DNA. TRBV1 is assigned pseudogene status. The CDR3 totals 17 residues. The CDR3 coding sequence is TGCACCAGCAGCCAGCGGACTAGCGGGAGAACAGCTAGGGAGCAGTACTTC. It translates to CTSSQRTSGRTAREQYF.

Points on this clone: Just one base apart from a much larger clone, this may be a read error. This chain connects TRBV18 to TRBJ2-7; the D gene is possibly TRBD1 (5 bases). CDR3 size: 14 residues. V lost 0 bases and J lost 9, with 15 bases in between. Germline V gene sequence: CDR1 KGHSH, CDR2 LQKENI. The CDR3 sequence is CASSPPRQGGGQYF. CDR3 bases: TGTGCCAGCTCACCACCGCGGCAGGGTGGCGGGCAGTACTTC.

This clone was detected once. The chain recombines TRBV7-8 with TRBJ2-3; 8 bases map to TRBD2. The germline V gene encodes CDR1 SGHVS and CDR2 FQNEAQ. The CDR3 loop spans 16 amino acids. The V and J ends lost 5 bases and 5 bases, in that order; junction bases with no gene match: 12. The CDR3 spells CASSPTGREAKDTQYF. The CDR3 DNA reads as TGTGCCAGCAGCCCAACCGGGCGGGAGGCTAAAGATACGCAGTATTTT.

This clone turned up a few times. The same CDR3 arises from other DNA sequences in this sample as well. The chain uses TRBV9 and TRBJ1-3; D uncertain. V was shortened by 0 bases and J by 0 bases, with 7 bases between the two germline ends. The CDR3 sequence is 15 residues long. CDR1 and CDR2 (germline): SGDLS, YYNGEE. CDR3 bases: TGTGCCAGCAGCGTAGAGGGTGGCTCTGGAAACACCATATATTTT. Protein product: CASSVEGGSGNTIYF.

The chain uses TRBV5-4 and TRBJ2-7; the D gene could be TRBD1 or TRBD2 (5 bases each). Germline V lookup: CDR1 SGHNT, CDR2 YYREEE (reference sequence). This CDR3 comprises 15 residues. V lost 4 bases, J lost 3 bases, and 17 bases lay in between. The CDR3 DNA follows: TGTGCCAGCAGCCCAATTGGGGCGGGTTTCTACGAGCAGTACTTC. Protein product: CASSPIGAGFYEQYF.

The rearrangement uses TRBV28 and TRBJ1-4; D possibly corresponds to TRBD1 (5 bases). Germline V gives CDR1 MDHEN, CDR2 SYDVKM. The CDR3 is 16 amino acids. The V end lost 6 bases, the J end lost 0 bases, and 14 bases lay between the germline ends. The CDR3 DNA sequence: TGTGCCAGCAGCCCGGGACTCAGTACAACTAATGAAAAACTGTTTTTT. This translates into CASSPGLSTTNEKLFF.

This chain links TRBV29-1 with TRBJ2-1; TRBD2 matches at 7 bases. Germline CDR1 is SQVTM and CDR2 is ANQGSEA. The V and J ends lost 5 bases and 3 bases, in that order; junction bases with no gene match: 7. The CDR3 sequence is 14 residues long. The CDR3 nucleotides read TGCAGCGTTACCCAGACTAGCCTCTACAATGAGCAGTTCTTC. This codes for CSVTQTSLYNEQFF.

V usage is TRBV29-1 and J usage is TRBJ1-4, with D unclear. The CDR3 consists of 13 residues. The germline V and J ends were trimmed by 2 bases and 3 bases, with 7 bases remaining between them. Germline lookup yields CDR1 SQVTM and CDR2 ANQGSEA. The CDR3 DNA follows: TGCAGCGTTGAATTCGGGCCTAATGAAAAACTGTTTTTT. It yields the protein CSVEFGPNEKLFF. Variable domain in full (rest from reference TRBV29-1 and TRBJ1-4): SAVISQKPSRDICQRGTSLTIQCQVDSQVTMMFWYRQQPGQSLTLIATANQGSEATYESGFVIDKFPISRPNLTFSTLTVSNMSPEDSSIYLCSVEFGPNEKLFFGSGTQLSVL.

This sequence joins TRBV6-5 and TRBJ2-1; TRBD2 aligns across 8 bases. The germline V gene has CDR1 MNHEY and CDR2 SVGAGI. The CDR3 is made up of 13 amino acids. V shed 6 bases and J 9 bases; nucleotides not matched to a gene: 7. The CDR3 loop reads CASRRTSRGEQFF. CDR3 sequence (DNA): TGTGCCAGCAGACGGACTAGCCGGGGTGAGCAGTTCTTC.